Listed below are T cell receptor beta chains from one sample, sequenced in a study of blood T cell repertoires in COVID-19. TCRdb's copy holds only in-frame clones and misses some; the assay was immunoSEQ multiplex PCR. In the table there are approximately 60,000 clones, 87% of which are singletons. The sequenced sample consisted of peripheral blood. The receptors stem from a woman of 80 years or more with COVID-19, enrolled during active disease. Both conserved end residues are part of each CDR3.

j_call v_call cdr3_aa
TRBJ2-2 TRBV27 CASRRPLSGGRTGELFF
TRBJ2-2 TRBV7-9 CASSFPATGSNTGELFF
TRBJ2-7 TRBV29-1 CSVSRDRGTYEQYF
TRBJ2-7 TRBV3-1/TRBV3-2 CASSRDRLDEQYF
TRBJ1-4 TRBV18 CASSRNQDEKLFF
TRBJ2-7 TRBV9 CASSLGQGQGAYEQYF
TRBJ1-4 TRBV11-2 CASSLGTVNNEKLFF
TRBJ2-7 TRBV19 CASSTTGVYEQYF
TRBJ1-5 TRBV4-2 CASSQEWQVNQPQHF
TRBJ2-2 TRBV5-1 CASSLPASGGSELFF
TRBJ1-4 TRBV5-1 CASSLALGRREKLFF
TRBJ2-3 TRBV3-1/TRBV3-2 CASRSTSGGADTQYF
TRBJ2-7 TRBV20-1 CSASGQLSYEQYF
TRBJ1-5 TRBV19 CASSIEGGYNQPQHF
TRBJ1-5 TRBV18 CASSPGQISNQPQHF
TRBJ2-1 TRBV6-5 CASSYGPGAGGYEQFF
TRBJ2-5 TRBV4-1 CASSQELAATYQETQYF
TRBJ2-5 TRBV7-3 CASSPGAGGVETQYF
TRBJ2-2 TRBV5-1 CASSPGSSNTGELFF
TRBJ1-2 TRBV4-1 CASSQETGGPNYGYTF
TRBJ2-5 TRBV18 CASSPAGGGTETQYF